This TCR beta chain was found in a study of CD8 T cells in ankylosing spondylitis. Regarding the study as a whole: Within ankylosing spondylitis blood, a TCR beta motif made up of eight or nine highly homologous variants appeared to be characteristic.

Quantitative barcoded 5'-RACE was used to prepare TCR beta libraries. From the 5' RACE reads, TCRdb called clonotypes with MiXCR, one entry per CDR3 protein. This table has about 220,000 distinct CDR3 sequences, about 7% appearing once. CDR1 and CDR2 from the germline V gene are MGHDK and SYGVNS. CDR3 length equals 14 residues. Trimming pared 1 base from V and 6 bases from J, leaving 10 bases between. This clonotype has a count of ten or more. Antigen specificity is unknown. The clonotype was recovered from a male donor with ankylosing spondylitis. The J gene is TRBJ1-5, the V gene TRBV25-1; possibly TRBD1 for D (6 bases). The sequenced sample was blood, either unsorted or a sorted T cell fraction (not recorded which). CDR3 region: CASSEWTAIQPQHF. CDR3 nucleotides: TGTGCCAGCAGTGAATGGACAGCGATTCAGCCCCAGCATTTT.